This T cell receptor (beta chain) was recovered during a study of early stage breast cancer tumors. Study information: Of some 17 invasive breast tumors, about a dozen were hormone receptor-positive, HER2-negative. General study points: Compared with adjacent normal breast, tumors showed about 2.3-fold denser, more clonal T cells.

The assay was immunoSEQ multiplex PCR, and TCRdb's table has in-frame clones only and misses some. This table has about 5,500 clones, 70% appearing once. To note about this clone: The antigen is undetermined.

Germline V gene lookup returns CDR1 SGHKS and CDR2 YYEKEE (reference sequence). This CDR3 is built from 14 residues. Trimming left V 5 bases short and J 4 bases short, with 12 bases between. V is TRBV5-5 and J is TRBJ1-4; possibly TRBD1 for D (5 bases). The TCR originated in a person between 55 and 70 years old with breast cancer. Sequencing was carried out using normal breast tissue next to the tumor. The chain's CDR3 is CASRPGPSNEKLFF. Here the CDR3 DNA reads TGTGCCAGCAGACCGGGACCGAGTAATGAAAAACTGTTTTTT.